One and the same sample provided the 2 T cell receptor beta chains below, sequenced in a study of cytomegalovirus exposure and HLA in healthy donors. In the PCR, 60 Vbeta and 13 Jbeta primers were used. Clones were read by immunoSEQ multiplex PCR, and TCRdb kept only the in-frame ones, dropping some. The sample lists about 150,000 clones, 82% occurring once. Sequencing was performed on PBMCs. The receptors derive from a woman aged 45-59 years in good health and CMV-seropositive.

The chain combines TRBV6-1 with TRBJ2-7; possibly TRBD1 for D (5 bases). The CDR3 contains 11 residues. Germline V gene sequence: CDR1 MNHNS, CDR2 SASEGT. V lost 6 bases and J 6 bases, leaving 9 bases between the germline ends. The CDR3 sequence: CASSLRAEQYF. In DNA, the CDR3 is TGTGCCAGCAGCCTCAGGGCCGAGCAGTACTTC.

The V and J genes are TRBV15 and TRBJ2-1; TRBD2 matches 14 bases. Looked up from germline, CDR1 is LNHNV and CDR2 is YYDKDF (reference sequence). There are 16 residues in the CDR3. Trimming at V came to 2 bases and at J to 7 bases, leaving 4 bases not matched to a gene. In DNA, the CDR3 is TGTGCCACCAGCAGAAACAGACTAGCGGGGGGGAATGAGCAGTTCTTC. It is translated as CATSRNRLAGGNEQFF.